Listed below are T cell receptor beta chains from one sample, sequenced in a study of shared clonotypes between healthy human individuals. TCRdb's copy holds only in-frame clones and misses some; the assay was immunoSEQ multiplex PCR. This table has about 2,500,000 clones, over 85% appearing once. The sequencing sample was made of naive CD4+ T cells sorted from blood. Receptors were obtained from a young man in good health. CDR3s include the opening cysteine and the closing phenylalanine or tryptophan. Fields, in order: V gene, J gene, CDR3 protein.

v_gene: TRBV28; j_gene: TRBJ2-1; CDR3aa: CASSSGTGGNEQFF
v_gene: TRBV10-3; j_gene: TRBJ2-1; CDR3aa: CAISSSGRGHSYNEQFF
v_gene: TRBV6-5; j_gene: TRBJ2-7; CDR3aa: CASSYSGRGSYEQYF
v_gene: TRBV18; j_gene: TRBJ2-7; CDR3aa: CASSRSGGRYEQYF
v_gene: TRBV27; j_gene: TRBJ1-5; CDR3aa: CASSLEEGTYITDGNQPQHF
v_gene: TRBV18; j_gene: TRBJ2-3; CDR3aa: CASSPGQDDTQYF
v_gene: TRBV5-1; j_gene: TRBJ2-3; CDR3aa: CASRRSGESTDTQYF
v_gene: TRBV4-1; j_gene: TRBJ2-4; CDR3aa: CASSQGRDRPSGGIQYF
v_gene: TRBV5-1; j_gene: TRBJ1-3; CDR3aa: CASSLGQGAYTIYF
v_gene: TRBV18; j_gene: TRBJ1-1; CDR3aa: CASSPLRQGWAEAFF
v_gene: TRBV11-1; j_gene: TRBJ2-2; CDR3aa: CASSSSRGLGGELFF
v_gene: TRBV5-1; j_gene: TRBJ1-6; CDR3aa: CASSLEGSGNSPLHF
v_gene: TRBV5-1; j_gene: TRBJ1-2; CDR3aa: CASSTQGRGYTF
v_gene: TRBV21-1; j_gene: TRBJ2-6; CDR3aa: CASSPKWGLGANVLTF
v_gene: TRBV10-3; j_gene: TRBJ2-1; CDR3aa: CAIKGGSYNEQFF
v_gene: TRBV18; j_gene: TRBJ1-3; CDR3aa: CASSPGVSGNTIYF
v_gene: TRBV5-1; j_gene: TRBJ1-4; CDR3aa: CASSPKTGAVEKLFF
v_gene: TRBV21-1; j_gene: TRBJ2-7; CDR3aa: CASSKVRPRRPYEQYF
v_gene: TRBV19; j_gene: TRBJ1-6; CDR3aa: CASSIFSSQGRSPPLHF
v_gene: TRBV30; j_gene: TRBJ1-2; CDR3aa: CALNRFFRGSGVLEDYGYTF
v_gene: TRBV6-1; j_gene: TRBJ2-7; CDR3aa: CASSEATWRSEYF
v_gene: TRBV6-1; j_gene: TRBJ2-7; CDR3aa: CASKGGGAPTQYF
v_gene: TRBV19; j_gene: TRBJ2-1; CDR3aa: CASSMWTGWNEQFF
v_gene: TRBV2; j_gene: TRBJ2-6; CDR3aa: CASRPAPSVSGANVLTF
v_gene: TRBV29-1; j_gene: TRBJ1-2; CDR3aa: CSVEESAARGDYGYTF
v_gene: TRBV7-8; j_gene: TRBJ1-5; CDR3aa: CASSLEPKGEGNQPQHF
v_gene: TRBV20-1; j_gene: TRBJ2-5; CDR3aa: CSARDFETQYF
v_gene: TRBV7-2; j_gene: TRBJ2-1; CDR3aa: CASSLVAGSSYNEQFF
v_gene: TRBV10-3; j_gene: TRBJ1-1; CDR3aa: CAITFREKAFF
v_gene: TRBV7-3; j_gene: TRBJ2-5; CDR3aa: CASSPSVLETQYF
v_gene: TRBV4-1; j_gene: TRBJ2-4; CDR3aa: CASSHGPTVPLAKNIQYF
v_gene: TRBV7-3; j_gene: TRBJ2-2; CDR3aa: CASMLRQNTGELFF
v_gene: TRBV6-1; j_gene: TRBJ1-3; CDR3aa: CASSEDKRRTAGNTIYF
v_gene: TRBV6-1; j_gene: TRBJ2-5; CDR3aa: CASWLAGAGETQYF